This TCR beta chain stems from a study of siplizumab effects on memory and regulatory T cells (dated by TCRdb to about 2019). Concerning the study at large: The study looked at the effect of siplizumab, an anti-CD2 antibody, on alloreactive T-cell subsets in allogeneic mixed lymphocyte reactions made from human PBMCs. Results the study describes overall, beyond this receptor: About 75-97% of proliferating CD4+ or CD8+ clones could not be given a naive or memory phenotype. Of the alloreactive CD4+ clones that could be mapped, the Treg-derived share averaged about 63% with siplizumab compared with 26.9% in control reactions. Sequences below about 10^-5 frequency were poorly captured, so only a minor fraction of alloreactive clones could be mapped to unstimulated subsets. Whether proliferating Tregs from siplizumab cultures actually had suppressive function was not functionally confirmed. Siplizumab significantly reduced the cumulative frequency of alloreactive sequences traceable to unstimulated CD4+ memory T cells. Unstimulated naive T cells appeared more diverse than memory T cells, and naive cells seemed to contribute substantially to the alloresponse.

Including cysteine and phenylalanine, the CDR3 has 13 amino acids. Only the CDR3 DNA is retained, 39 bases long and in frame from the first base. The germline V gene (reference sequence) yields LNHDA for CDR1 and SQIVND for CDR2. V is cut back by 5 bases and J by 3 bases, with 3 bases in the junction unmatched. With respect to this clone: Its recognized antigen is unknown. No base-level quality is on record; no much larger clone is a single base apart.

Library method: the immunoSEQ multiplex PCR assay. Roughly 10^5 TCR templates per sample were assayed on the deep sequencing platform. Genomic DNA extracted from sorted T cells was the material used for TCRbeta CDR3 sequencing. Processing in the source paper ran as follows. The R programming language was used for the clonal analysis of the TCRbeta CDR3 data. Alloreactive CD4+ and CD8+ clones were defined by comparing unstimulated samples with post-reaction CFSE-low samples. Regulatory or non-regulatory origin was assigned to alloreactive CD4+ clones by matching of sequences to sorted unstimulated Treg and non-Treg repertoires. TCRdb retrieved this table from immuneACCESS and kept in-frame rearrangements only. Not all clones are present; in checked studies, unresolved V genes account for under half, and no reason is known for the remainder. The DNA gave D and trimming, while V, J and clone size come from that table. This sample gives some 75,000 clones in total; 93% of them show up just once. Jointly, the top ten make up approximately 5.3% of the sample.

TCRbeta CDR3 sequencing was performed on sorted unstimulated T cells and on proliferating T cells recovered from mixed lymphocyte reactions. Fresh whole blood from about eleven HLA-typed healthy donors served as the source for isolating PBMCs. Sequenced sample: CD8+ T cells sorted from blood. The TCR comes from a human donor in good health. The rearrangement joined TRBV19 to TRBJ1-2; TRBD1 agrees with 7 junctional bases. The CDR3 sequence is CASSVGTDYGYTF. The DNA sequence is TGTGCCAGTAGTGTCGGGACAGACTATGGCTACACCTTC.